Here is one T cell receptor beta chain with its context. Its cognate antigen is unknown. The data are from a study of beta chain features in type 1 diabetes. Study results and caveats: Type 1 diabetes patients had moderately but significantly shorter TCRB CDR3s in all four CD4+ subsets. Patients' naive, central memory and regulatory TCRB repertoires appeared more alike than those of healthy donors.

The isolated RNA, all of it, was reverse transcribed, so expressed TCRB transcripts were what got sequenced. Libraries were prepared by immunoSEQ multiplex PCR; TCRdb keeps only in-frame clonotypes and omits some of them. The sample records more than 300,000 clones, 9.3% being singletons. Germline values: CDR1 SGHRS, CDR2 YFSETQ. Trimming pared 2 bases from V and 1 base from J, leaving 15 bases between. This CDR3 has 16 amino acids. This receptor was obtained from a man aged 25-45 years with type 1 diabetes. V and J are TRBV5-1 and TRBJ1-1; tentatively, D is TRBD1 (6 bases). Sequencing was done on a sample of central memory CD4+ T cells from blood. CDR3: CASSFWIGTPNTEAFF. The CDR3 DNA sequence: TGCGCCAGCAGCTTCTGGATCGGGACACCGAACACTGAAGCTTTCTTT.